These T cell receptor beta chains were read from a single sample in a study of CD8 T cells in Susac syndrome. TCRdb re-called the immunoSEQ multiplex PCR reads with MiXCR, one entry per CDR3 protein. The sample has around 300,000 distinct CDR3 sequences, 70% to 90% seen once. Sequencing was carried out using CD8+ T cells from PBMCs. These receptors were taken from a human donor with multiple sclerosis. The CDR3 runs from the conserved cysteine through the conserved F or W. Fields, in order: V gene, J gene, D gene, clone size, CDR3 protein, CDR3 DNA. The D gene is left open where the match is weak. Clone size is not always given. Where it is, it says once, few, many or a class for expanded clones.

TRBV19,TRBJ1-5,TRBD1,NA,CATRQGAVQPQHF,TGTGCCACCCGACAGGGGGCGGTTCAGCCCCAGCATTTT
TRBV14,TRBJ1-2,NA,NA,CASSQEPAGVSGYTF,TGTGCCAGCAGCCAAGAACCCGCGGGGGTGAGTGGCTACACCTTC
TRBV7-9,TRBJ1-4,NA,NA,CASSGGGIEKLFF,TGTGCCAGCAGCGGAGGGGGTATTGAAAAACTGTTTTTT
TRBV11-1,TRBJ2-5,TRBD1,NA,CASSPEGAGETQYF,TGTGCCAGCAGCCCTGAGGGGGCGGGAGAGACCCAGTACTTC
TRBV4-2,TRBJ2-2,NA,NA,CASSQTLDSTGELFF,TGTGCCAGCAGCCAAACACTAGACTCCACCGGGGAGCTGTTTTTT
TRBV7-9,TRBJ2-1,NA,NA,CASSLGYSNNEQFF,TGTGCCAGCAGCTTAGGGTACAGTAACAATGAGCAGTTCTTC
TRBV20-1,TRBJ2-5,NA,NA,CSAREGAGGETQYF,TGCAGTGCTAGAGAGGGGGCCGGGGGAGAGACCCAGTACTTC
TRBV7-9,TRBJ1-5,TRBD1,NA,CASSPSGTANQPQHF,TGTGCCAGCAGCCCATCCGGGACAGCGAATCAGCCCCAGCATTTT
TRBV27,TRBJ2-2,NA,once,CASNGDFHTGELFF,TGTGCCAGTAACGGGGACTTCCACACCGGGGAGCTGTTTTTT
TRBV18,TRBJ2-7,NA,NA,CASSPPPGQGVYEQYF,TGTGCCAGCTCACCACCACCGGGACAAGGAGTCTACGAGCAGTACTTC
TRBV15,TRBJ2-3,NA,NA,CATSILDSLSTDTQYF,TGTGCCACCAGCATACTGGACAGTCTGAGCACAGATACGCAGTATTTT
TRBV7-9,TRBJ1-1,NA,NA,CASAKLKGLVTEAFF,TGTGCCAGCGCTAAGCTGAAGGGCCTGGTCACTGAAGCTTTCTTT
TRBV4-2,TRBJ2-2,NA,once,CASSQGGALAGELFF,TGTGCCAGCAGCCAAGGGGGGGCGCTGGCCGGGGAGCTGTTTTTT
TRBV9,TRBJ2-2,NA,NA,CASSGSTGTYANTGELFF,TGTGCCAGCAGCGGATCGACGGGAACCTACGCGAACACCGGGGAGCTGTTTTTT
TRBV9,TRBJ2-1,TRBD2,NA,CASSVFLAGEQFF,TGTGCCAGCAGCGTATTCCTAGCGGGTGAGCAGTTCTTC
TRBV6-2/TRBV6-3,TRBJ2-1,NA,NA,CASSYPKNEQFF,TGTGCCAGCAGTTACCCTAAAAATGAGCAGTTCTTC
TRBV5-4,TRBJ1-6,TRBD1,NA,CASSLGDRGGHSPLHF,TGTGCCAGCAGCTTGGGGGACAGGGGAGGTCATTCACCCCTCCACTTT
TRBV29-1,TRBJ1-5,NA,NA,CSVGSVDSNQPQHF,TGCAGCGTCGGGTCCGTAGATAGCAATCAGCCCCAGCATTTT
TRBV7-9,TRBJ2-1,NA,NA,CASSLVRPYNEQFF,TGTGCCAGCAGCTTAGTGAGGCCCTACAATGAGCAGTTCTTC
TRBV15,TRBJ2-1,TRBD1,once,CATSRDRGHEQFF,TGTGCCACCAGCAGGGACAGGGGGCATGAGCAGTTCTTC
TRBV28,TRBJ1-3,NA,NA,CASSYGLNTIYF,TGTGCCAGCTCATACGGGCTGAACACCATATATTTT
TRBV15,TRBJ2-7,TRBD2,NA,CATSRGGLAGGYEQYF,TGTGCCACCAGCAGAGGGGGACTAGCGGGAGGCTACGAGCAGTACTTC
TRBV29-1,TRBJ2-7,NA,NA,CSAGVVAYEQYF,TGCAGCGCCGGTGTGGTGGCCTACGAGCAGTACTTC
TRBV9,TRBJ2-1,NA,NA,CASSSPGGRYEQFF,TGTGCCAGCAGCTCCCCCGGGGGCCGATATGAGCAGTTCTTC
TRBV27,TRBJ1-2,TRBD1,NA,CASSLRGGQGYSYYGYTF,TGTGCCAGCAGTTTAAGAGGGGGACAGGGGTATTCTTACTATGGCTACACCTTC
TRBV11-3,TRBJ2-1,NA,NA,CASSSVRGGGNEQFF,TGTGCCAGCAGCTCCGTCCGGGGAGGAGGGAATGAGCAGTTCTTC
TRBV19,TRBJ2-3,NA,NA,CASSMLDSPTDTQYF,TGTGCCAGTAGTATGCTAGACTCCCCCACAGATACGCAGTATTTT
TRBV27,TRBJ2-2,NA,NA,CASSLARGYTGELFF,TGTGCCAGCAGTTTGGCCAGGGGATACACCGGGGAGCTGTTTTTT
TRBV2,TRBJ1-1,NA,NA,CASSEGLGGAHTEAFF,TGTGCCAGCAGTGAAGGTCTTGGGGGCGCCCACACTGAAGCTTTCTTT
TRBV27,TRBJ1-1,NA,NA,CASSFGPEAFF,TGTGCCAGCAGTTTCGGGCCTGAAGCTTTCTTT
TRBV6-1,TRBJ2-7,TRBD1,NA,CASSETTGHPYEQYF,TGTGCCAGCAGTGAAACGACAGGGCACCCCTACGAGCAGTACTTC
TRBV4-3,TRBJ2-3,TRBD2,NA,CASSQTTSEVDTQYF,TGCGCCAGCAGCCAGACGACTAGCGAGGTGGATACGCAGTATTTT
TRBV9,TRBJ2-5,TRBD1,NA,CASSEIVGGGETQYF,TGTGCCAGCAGCGAGATCGTAGGGGGCGGGGAGACCCAGTACTTC